A single T cell receptor beta chain is shown here with its context. The V segment lost 5 bases and the J segment 0 bases; nucleotides outside the gene matches: 8. CDR3 length: 16 amino acids. Per the germline V gene, CDR1 is LNHDA and CDR2 is SQIVND (reference sequence). The data were taken from a study of cytomegalovirus exposure and HLA in healthy donors. The PCR contained 60 Vbeta and 13 Jbeta primers. Sequencing used immunoSEQ multiplex PCR; TCRdb keeps in-frame clones, though not all of them. The data show some 87,000 clones, 62% seen once. The chain carries TRBV19 and TRBJ2-3; 7 positions agree with TRBD2. This receptor was taken from a woman in her thirties in good health and CMV-seropositive. Material for sequencing was PBMCs. The CDR3 DNA sequence: TGTGCCAGTAGTCTTCAGCGGGGCCAGAGCACAGATACGCAGTATTTT. Translating it yields CASSLQRGQSTDTQYF.